The entry below describes one T cell receptor (beta chain). Looked up from germline, CDR1 is DFQATT and CDR2 is SNEGSKA (reference sequence). The CDR3 consists of 15 residues. The sample is drawn from a study of response to subunit inactivated influenza vaccine. TCRdb reprocessed the RT-PCR reads via MiXCR and lists one record per CDR3 protein. The table records about 540,000 distinct CDR3 sequences, approximately 20% of them present only once. These data also formed part of another study, on T cells expressing NK-cell markers. This second study says: UMIs were included in TCR beta cDNA generated by 5'RACE template switching. Once again these clonotypes came out on top in the CD3+CD56-NKG2C+ fraction of four donors.

This material consisted of CD4+ T cells sorted from PBMCs, taken approximately 12 days after vaccination. The source of this sequence is a middle-aged man who received an inactivated influenza vaccine. The chain carries TRBV20-1 and TRBJ1-5; tentative D call: TRBD1 (6 bases). The CDR3 region is CGVLDGRGVNQPQHF. Written as DNA, the CDR3 is TGCGGAGTGTTGGATGGCAGGGGCGTCAATCAGCCCCAGCATTTT.